Here is one T cell receptor (beta chain) with its context. The source of the sample is a study of blood T cell repertoires in COVID-19. Produced via immunoSEQ multiplex PCR; TCRdb's table is partial and in-frame only. The table shows about 260,000 clones, with roughly 84% occurring only once. Germline CDR1 and CDR2: ENHRY and SYGVKD. Trimming took 4 bases from V and 3 from J, leaving 12 bases between them. CDR3 length: 15 amino acids. This chain joins TRBV10-3 and TRBJ2-2; tentatively, D is TRBD1 (6 bases). The receptor's source is a man aged 55 to 70 with acute or convalescent COVID-19. Source material: peripheral blood. The CDR3 here is CAISGAGVHTGELFF. DNA of the CDR3: TGTGCCATCAGTGGGGCAGGGGTGCACACCGGGGAGCTGTTTTTT.